This T cell receptor beta chain was profiled in a study of blood T cell repertoires in COVID-19. Germline V gene lookup returns CDR1 SGHRS and CDR2 YFSETQ. The CDR3 runs 13 residues. V was trimmed by 3 bases and J by 2 bases, leaving 8 bases between them. Generated by immunoSEQ multiplex PCR, the TCRdb table keeps only in-frame clones and is missing some. This sample has over 85,000 clones, with approximately 92% found just once. The rearrangement joins TRBV5-1 to TRBJ1-1, with a tentative D call TRBD1 (6 bases). The sample consisted of peripheral blood. This TCR was sampled from a woman aged 50 to 60 with COVID-19, enrolled during active disease. CDR3 DNA: TGCGCCAGCAGCTCAGGGGCAAACACTGAAGCTTTCTTT. Encoded protein: CASSSGANTEAFF.